Sequencing of this TCR beta chain was carried out in a study of T cells in Graves' hyperthyroidism and ophthalmopathy. Turning to the study itself: Peripheral blood was obtained at initial diagnosis, preceding any treatment. Whole-study findings and limits: Most clonotypes expanded in thyroid above 0.001 were likewise present in blood.

From RNA transcripts, TCR beta CDR3 regions were amplified. Carried out on the TCR CDR3, a first-round RT-PCR used the HTBI primer set. One entry per CDR3 protein, called by TCRdb with MiXCR from the multiplex PCR reads. The sample has more than 500,000 distinct CDR3 sequences, 14% to 15% seen once; the top ten hold approximately 4.3%. Looked up from germline, CDR1 is SGHDN and CDR2 is FVKESK. The CDR3 consists of 14 residues. A note on this clonotype: What it binds is not known.

The origin of this receptor is a middle-aged woman with Graves' ophthalmopathy. Specimen: blood. V usage is TRBV14 and J usage is TRBJ2-5, with D hard to call. The CDR3 bases are TGTGCTAGAGCTGGGTCCACCGAACAAGAGACCCAGTACTTC. Translating it yields CARAGSTEQETQYF. The full variable domain, completed using reference TRBV14 and TRBJ2-5, is EAGVTQFPSHSVIEKGQTVTLRCDPISGHDNLYWYRRVMGKEIKFLLHFVKESKQDESGMPNNRFLAERTGGTYSTLKVQPAELEDSGVYFCARAGSTEQETQYFGPGTRLLVL.